A single sample is the source of the 21 T cell receptor beta chains below, sequenced in a study of cytomegalovirus exposure and HLA in healthy donors. Generated by immunoSEQ multiplex PCR, the TCRdb table keeps only in-frame clones and is missing some. There are some 200,000 clones in the sample; approximately 84% occur only once, and under 3.5% lies in the top ten. The specimen was PBMCs. The receptors shown here come from a woman in her late teens or twenties in good health and CMV-seropositive.

J is TRBJ1-5 and V is TRBV12-5; D remains ambiguous. Trimming pared 5 bases from V and 0 bases from J, leaving 8 bases between. CDR3 length: 14 amino acids. Germline CDR1 reads LGHNT; CDR2 reads FRNRAP. CDR3 bases: TGTGCTAGTGGTGTGGATTATAGCAATCAGCCCCAGCATTTT. Protein sequence: CASGVDYSNQPQHF.

The V gene is TRBV7-9, the J gene TRBJ1-6, with D possibly being TRBD1 (6 bases). CDR3 size: 14 residues. The V end was cut by 4 bases, the J end by 8 bases, with 12 bases between. Germline loops: CDR1 SEHNR, CDR2 FQNEAQ (reference sequence). The CDR3 is CASSSGHGDSPLHF. CDR3 DNA sequence: TGTGCCAGCAGCTCGGGACACGGGGATTCACCCCTCCACTTT.

The gene calls are TRBV14 and TRBJ2-7; 8 bases fit TRBD1. Germline lookup yields CDR1 SGHDN and CDR2 FVKESK. V shed 2 bases and J 3 bases; nucleotides not matched to a gene: 3. This CDR3 comprises 14 residues. CDR3 DNA sequence: TGTGCCAGCAGCCAAAGGACAGGGTTCTACGAGCAGTACTTC. It encodes CASSQRTGFYEQYF.

This clone occurred a few times. The V gene is TRBV6-6, the J gene TRBJ1-6; 10 nucleotides line up with TRBD1. The germline V gene encodes CDR1 MNHNY and CDR2 SVGAGI (reference sequence). The junction had 4 bases not matched to a gene; V was cut back by 4 bases and J by 4 bases. The CDR3 is 16 residues long. The CDR3 DNA is TGTGCCAGCAGTTCTCGGACAGGGGGTTATAATTCACCCCTCCACTTT. Residues: CASSSRTGGYNSPLHF.

V usage is TRBV5-6 and J usage is TRBJ1-5; 8 nucleotides line up with TRBD1. Germline V CDR1 and CDR2: SGHDT, YYEEEE. With V trimmed by 4 bases and J by 6 bases, 6 bases remained unmatched. The CDR3 loop spans 14 amino acids. The CDR3 DNA is TGTGCCAGCAGCATACAGGGGGGAGGTCAGCCCCAGCATTTT. This codes for CASSIQGGGQPQHF.

In nucleotides, the CDR3 is TGCGCCAGCAGCTTCACAGGGCCCGGAAACACCATATATTTT. Translating it yields CASSFTGPGNTIYF. The genes are TRBV5-1 and TRBJ1-3, with D possibly being TRBD1 (6 bases). The V gene's germline CDR1 is SGHRS and CDR2 YFSETQ. Deletions cut 2 bases from V and 4 bases from J, with 10 bases between. The CDR3 contains 14 residues.

This chain joins TRBV9 and TRBJ1-5, with 8 bases lining up with TRBD1. V shed 0 bases, J shed 6 bases, and the junction held 2 bases outside the gene matches. From germline, CDR1 is SGDLS and CDR2 YYNGEE. CDR3 length: 14 amino acids. The CDR3 region has the DNA TGTGCCAGCAGCGTAGGGACAGGGTCTCAGCCCCAGCATTTT. This encodes CASSVGTGSQPQHF.

This clone was detected once. The V and J genes are TRBV14 and TRBJ1-6; 8 bases are shared with TRBD1. From germline, CDR1 is SGHDN and CDR2 FVKESK. J was trimmed by 9 bases and V by 4 bases; bases with no gene match: 11. This CDR3 has 16 amino acids. Here the CDR3 DNA reads TGTGCCAGCAGCCGCCCCGGGGGGACAGGTTTTTCACCCCTCCACTTT. Translated: CASSRPGGTGFSPLHF.

The chain couples TRBV5-1 to TRBJ2-7, with a possible D match to TRBD2 (5 bases). Trimming left V 0 bases short and J 3 bases short, with 25 bases between. Germline V CDR1 and CDR2: SGHRS, YFSETQ. The CDR3 totals 19 residues. Here the CDR3 reads CASSLGSSSTSSRFYEQYF. The CDR3 DNA is TGCGCCAGCAGCTTGGGCTCCAGCTCCACTAGTTCCCGATTCTACGAGCAGTACTTC.

The rearrangement uses TRBV27 and TRBJ2-1, with 7 positions matching TRBD1. V shed 1 base and J 6 bases; nucleotides not matched to a gene: 9. The length of the CDR3 is 16 residues. Germline lookup yields CDR1 MNHEY and CDR2 SMNVEV (reference sequence). Written as DNA, the CDR3 is TGTGCCAGCAGTTTATACGACAGGGTTCAGGGCAATGAGCAGTTCTTC. Translation: CASSLYDRVQGNEQFF.

This chain links TRBV6-6 with TRBJ1-5; no reliable D call. Germline-derived CDR1 and CDR2 are MNHNY and SVGAGI (reference sequence). The CDR3 covers 14 residues. Trimming shortened V by 7 bases and J by 3 bases, and 13 bases separated the two germline ends. CDR3 in amino acids: CASTLAVFNQPQHF. The CDR3 DNA reads TGTGCCAGCACCCTGGCAGTCTTCAATCAGCCCCAGCATTTT.

This clone was recorded only once. V usage is TRBV19 and J usage is TRBJ2-2, with 9 bases that match TRBD2. The CDR3 contains 15 residues. Germline lookup yields CDR1 LNHDA and CDR2 SQIVND (reference sequence). V shed 2 bases, J shed 4 bases, and the junction held 2 bases outside the gene matches. DNA of the CDR3: TGTGCCAGTAGTATACTAGCGGGAAGCACCGGGGAGCTGTTTTTT. It translates to CASSILAGSTGELFF.

The genes are TRBV23-1 and TRBJ1-2; 8 bases agree with TRBD1. Being an ORF, TRBV23-1 has a function that is uncertain. Trimming removed 3 bases from V and 6 bases from J; junction bases left unmatched: 6. CDR3 size: 14 residues. CDR3 DNA sequence: TGCGCCAGCAGTCAGCAGGACAGGGAAGATGGCTACACCTTC. Translated, it gives CASSQQDREDGYTF.

The CDR3 spells CASGLAGRRVEQYF. For the CDR3, the DNA is TGTGCTAGTGGTCTCGCGGGACGGCGGGTCGAGCAGTACTTC. The chain combines TRBV12-5 with TRBJ2-7; possibly TRBD2 for D (6 bases). The germline V gene has CDR1 LGHNT and CDR2 FRNRAP. V was shortened by 5 bases and J by 6 bases, with 17 bases between the two germline ends. This CDR3 spans 14 amino acids.

The chain is built from TRBV5-1 and TRBJ2-2, with D unclear. This CDR3 spans 15 amino acids. V lost 1 base, J lost 1 base, and 8 bases lay in between. Germline assignment: CDR1 SGHRS and CDR2 YFSETQ. CDR3 nucleotide sequence: TGCGCCAGCAGCTTGTCTGTCCTGAACACCGGGGAGCTGTTTTTT. Translated: CASSLSVLNTGELFF.

The chain is built from TRBV7-9 and TRBJ1-4; 9 bases map to TRBD1. The V gene end was trimmed by 4 bases and the J gene end by 7 bases; junction bases not matched to a gene: 7. The CDR3 is 15 residues long. From germline, CDR1 is SEHNR and CDR2 FQNEAQ (reference sequence). In DNA form, the CDR3 reads TGTGCCAGCAGCTCGATGGGGACAGGGAGTGAAAAACTGTTTTTT. Translation gives CASSSMGTGSEKLFF.

V gene TRBV5-6 combines with J gene TRBJ1-6, with D possibly matching TRBD1 (5 bases). Trimming removed 0 bases from V and 2 bases from J, with 9 bases in between. In germline, CDR1 is SGHDT, CDR2 YYEEEE. CDR3 length: 16 amino acids. The CDR3 nucleotides read TGTGCCAGCAGCTTGGGGCAGGGCGCCTATAATTCACCCCTCCACTTT. It specifies CASSLGQGAYNSPLHF.

This chain links TRBV19 with TRBJ2-1; 8 bases map to TRBD1. The CDR3 runs 16 residues. Germline CDR1 LNHDA, CDR2 SQIVND (reference sequence). After removal of 8 bases from V and 7 bases from J, the junction contained 16 bases not matched to a gene. DNA for the CDR3: TGTGCCAGTGGAAGGGTCTCGGCAGGGGGCAGGAATGAGCAGTTCTTC. Protein sequence: CASGRVSAGGRNEQFF.

This clone was counted a few times. The chain links TRBV6-4 to TRBJ2-2; TRBD2 matches 8 bases. CDR1 and CDR2 (germline): MRHNA, SNTAGT. This CDR3 has 14 amino acids. The J segment lost 3 bases and the V segment lost 6 bases, leaving 3 bases of the junction unmatched. The CDR3, as DNA: TGTGCCAGCAGGGGAGCGGGGGACACCGGGGAGCTGTTTTTT. Translated: CASRGAGDTGELFF.

In its sample, this clone was seen a few times. The chain joins TRBV19 to TRBJ1-2; D uncertain. This CDR3 is 12 amino acids long. Trimming stripped 0 bases from V and 7 bases from J, with 6 bases between. Germline V lookup: CDR1 LNHDA, CDR2 SQIVND (reference sequence). CDR3 residues: CASSIDVGGYTF. CDR3 DNA sequence: TGTGCCAGTAGTATAGATGTCGGTGGCTACACCTTC.

The gene calls are TRBV4-1 and TRBJ1-1, with 8 bases identical to TRBD1. The CDR3 consists of 15 residues. V dropped 0 bases and J dropped 3; count of bases not matched to a gene: 3. The germline CDR1 and CDR2 sequences are MGHRA and YSYEKL. The CDR3 region is CASSQDRRGHTEAFF. CDR3 in DNA: TGCGCCAGCAGCCAAGATCGCAGGGGGCACACTGAAGCTTTCTTT.